Reported below is one TCR beta chain. Assay: immunoSEQ multiplex PCR; the TCRdb copy retains only in-frame clones and omits some. Of under 250,000 clones detected, around 82% appear once; the ten largest clones hold roughly 8.7%. These data belong to a study of blood T cell repertoires in COVID-19. Study overall: Specimens from acute and convalescent COVID-19 originated in the United States, Italy and Spain.

V dropped 4 bases and J dropped 8 bases, with 18 bases sitting between them. Germline assignment: CDR1 MNHEY and CDR2 SMNVEV (reference sequence). The length of the CDR3 is 15 residues. This chain links TRBV27 with TRBJ2-1; D perhaps matches TRBD2 (6 bases). The receptor was isolated from a man in his forties with active or convalescent COVID-19. The sample was peripheral blood. The CDR3 region is CASSSSSGREDEQFF. The CDR3, as DNA: TGTGCCAGCAGTTCATCAAGCGGAAGGGAGGATGAGCAGTTCTTC.